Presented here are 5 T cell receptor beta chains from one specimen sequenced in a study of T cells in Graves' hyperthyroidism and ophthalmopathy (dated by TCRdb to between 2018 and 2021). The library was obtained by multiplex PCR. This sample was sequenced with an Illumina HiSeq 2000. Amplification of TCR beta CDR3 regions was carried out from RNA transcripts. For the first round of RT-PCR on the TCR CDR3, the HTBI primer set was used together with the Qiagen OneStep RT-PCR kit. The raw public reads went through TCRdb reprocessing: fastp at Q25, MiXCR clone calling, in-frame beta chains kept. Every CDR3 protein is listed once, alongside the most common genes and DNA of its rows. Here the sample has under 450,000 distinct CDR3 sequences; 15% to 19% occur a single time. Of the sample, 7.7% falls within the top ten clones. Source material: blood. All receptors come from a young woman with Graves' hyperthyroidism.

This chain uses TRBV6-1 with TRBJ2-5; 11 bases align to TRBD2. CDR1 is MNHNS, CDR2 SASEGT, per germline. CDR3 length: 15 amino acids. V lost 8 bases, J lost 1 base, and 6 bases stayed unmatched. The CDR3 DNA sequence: TGTGCCAGCGCGTCCCTAGCGGGGGGCCAAGAGACCCAGTACTTC. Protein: CASASLAGGQETQYF.

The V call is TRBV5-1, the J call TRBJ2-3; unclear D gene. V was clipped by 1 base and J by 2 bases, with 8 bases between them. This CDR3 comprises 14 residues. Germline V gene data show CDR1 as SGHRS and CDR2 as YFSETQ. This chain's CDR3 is CASSLRHSTDTQYF. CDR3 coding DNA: TGCGCCAGCAGCTTGCGCCACTCCACAGATACGCAGTATTTT.

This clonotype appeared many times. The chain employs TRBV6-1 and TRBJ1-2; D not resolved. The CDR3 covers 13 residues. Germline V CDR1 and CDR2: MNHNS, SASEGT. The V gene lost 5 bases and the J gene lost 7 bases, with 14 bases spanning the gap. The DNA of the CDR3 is TGTGCCAGCAGTTTGGGGTCCCCTCCTGGCTACACCTTC. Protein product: CASSLGSPPGYTF.

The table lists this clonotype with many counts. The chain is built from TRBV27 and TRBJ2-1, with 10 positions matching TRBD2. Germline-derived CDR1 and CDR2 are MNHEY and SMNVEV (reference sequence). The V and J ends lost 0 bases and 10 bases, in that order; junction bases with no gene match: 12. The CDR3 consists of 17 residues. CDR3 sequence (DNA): TGTGCCAGCAGTTTATCGGCTAGCGGGAGCTTAATGTTCGAGCAGTTCTTC. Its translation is CASSLSASGSLMFEQFF.

The CDR3 DNA reads TGTGCCAGCAGCCTTGCGGGGGGGGACGAGCGGCAGTACTTC. Its translation: CASSLAGGDERQYF. The gene calls are TRBV7-6 and TRBJ2-7; 9 bases match TRBD2. J was trimmed by 9 bases and V by 5 bases; bases with no gene match: 11. Germline V lookup: CDR1 SGHVS, CDR2 FNYEAQ. This CDR3 spans 14 amino acids.